This note documents a single T cell receptor beta chain sequence. These data belong to a study of CD8 T cells in Susac syndrome. V was clipped by 9 bases and J by 1 base; unmatched bases: 11. Looked up from germline, CDR1 is MNHEY and CDR2 is SVGEGT. This CDR3 region has 15 residues. With random hexamers, reverse transcription was performed on roughly 0.5 to 1 ug of RNA. The authors amplified TCR beta CDR3 across 54 Vbeta and 13 Jbeta using immunoSEQ multiplex PCR. In TCRdb, the immunoSEQ multiplex PCR reads were re-called with MiXCR into one record per CDR3 protein. The sample comprises 250,000 to 350,000 distinct CDR3 sequences, around 84% of which are singletons, and over 0.1% rests with the top ten. High-throughput TCR beta sequencing covered peripheral CD8+ and CD4+ T cells. In contrast to the negatively isolated CD8+ and CD4+ T cells, TEMRA cells were FACS-enriched.

Sequencing used CD8+ T cells from PBMCs. The receptor was isolated from a human donor with multiple sclerosis. The rearrangement links TRBV6-2 or TRBV6-3 to TRBJ2-5; 7 positions match TRBD2. The CDR3 DNA follows: TGTGCCAGTAGTCCTCTAGCGGAGGTCCAAGAGACCCAGTACTTC. It specifies CASSPLAEVQETQYF.